This is a list of T cell receptor beta chains from one sample in a study of response to subunit inactivated influenza vaccine. TCRdb analysed the RT-PCR reads with MiXCR anew, one entry per CDR3 protein. The sample carries a few hundred thousand distinct CDR3 sequences, 14% recorded once. The sequences come from PBMCs from blood, collected approximately 13 days after vaccination. These receptors originate from a man aged 50-60 years who received an inactivated influenza vaccine. Each CDR3 is given with its conserved first and last residue. The order of the fields is V gene, clone size, J gene, D gene, CDR3 DNA, CDR3 protein. A D gene is named only where the DNA matches it firmly. Where a row states a size, it is once, few, many or the class of an expanded clone; other rows omit it.

v_gene: TRBV10-3; abundance: few; j_gene: TRBJ1-5; d_gene: NA; CDR3nt: TGTGCCATCAGTGAGCTGAGGGGGGGACGCCAGCCCCAGCATTTT; CDR3aa: CAISELRGGRQPQHF
v_gene: TRBV25-1; abundance: few; j_gene: TRBJ2-1; d_gene: NA; CDR3nt: TGTGCCAGCGGGCACTCAGCGGGCCCTCTGGGGGAGCAGTTCTTC; CDR3aa: CASGHSAGPLGEQFF
v_gene: TRBV30; abundance: few; j_gene: TRBJ2-3; d_gene: NA; CDR3nt: TGTGCCTGGAGTGTACTCGGGGCTCGAGATACGCAGTATTTT; CDR3aa: CAWSVLGARDTQYF
v_gene: TRBV7-2; abundance: many; j_gene: TRBJ2-5; d_gene: TRBD2; CDR3nt: TGTGCCAGCAGCTTAGAGCGGGAGTCTGGGACCCAGTACTTC; CDR3aa: CASSLERESGTQYF
v_gene: TRBV4-1; abundance: many; j_gene: TRBJ2-3; d_gene: NA; CDR3nt: TGCGCCAGCAGCCTGACCGGGACTGACACAGATACGCAGTATTTT; CDR3aa: CASSLTGTDTDTQYF
v_gene: TRBV4-3; abundance: many; j_gene: TRBJ2-3; d_gene: TRBD2; CDR3nt: TGCGCCAGCAGCCAAGAGACTAGCGGGGGGGCCATAACAGATACGCAGTATTTT; CDR3aa: CASSQETSGGAITDTQYF
v_gene: TRBV2; abundance: NA; j_gene: TRBJ2-3; d_gene: TRBD1; CDR3nt: TGTGCCAGCAGTCTACAACAGGGGGCGAGGACAGATACGCAGTATTTT; CDR3aa: CASSLQQGARTDTQYF
v_gene: TRBV7-9; abundance: few; j_gene: TRBJ2-5; d_gene: NA; CDR3nt: TGTGCCAGCAGCCGCGAAAACGACGAGACCCAGTACTTC; CDR3aa: CASSRENDETQYF
v_gene: TRBV12-3/TRBV12-4; abundance: few; j_gene: TRBJ2-7; d_gene: NA; CDR3nt: TGTGCCAGCAGTCATACAGGGAACTCCTACGAGCAGTACTTC; CDR3aa: CASSHTGNSYEQYF
v_gene: TRBV4-2; abundance: NA; j_gene: TRBJ2-1; d_gene: NA; CDR3nt: TGTGCCAGCAGCCAAGATAAGACTATCAATGAGCAGTTCTTC; CDR3aa: CASSQDKTINEQFF
v_gene: TRBV29-1; abundance: NA; j_gene: TRBJ1-1; d_gene: NA; CDR3nt: TGCAGCGTTGAGTCGGCCCTGAACACTGAAGCTTTCTTT; CDR3aa: CSVESALNTEAFF
v_gene: TRBV27; abundance: few; j_gene: TRBJ1-1; d_gene: TRBD1; CDR3nt: TGTGCCAGCAGTTTACATCACAGGGGCTGGACTGAAGCTTTCTTT; CDR3aa: CASSLHHRGWTEAFF
v_gene: TRBV6-2/TRBV6-3; abundance: NA; j_gene: TRBJ2-5; d_gene: TRBD1; CDR3nt: TGTGCCAGCAGTACCACCGGACAGGGGGTTGTGGAGACCCAGTACTTC; CDR3aa: CASSTTGQGVVETQYF
v_gene: TRBV10-3; abundance: few; j_gene: TRBJ2-7; d_gene: TRBD1; CDR3nt: TGTGCCATCCAGGGACAGGGGGCTTACGAGCAGTACTTC; CDR3aa: CAIQGQGAYEQYF
v_gene: TRBV11-2; abundance: NA; j_gene: TRBJ1-6; d_gene: NA; CDR3nt: TGTGCCAGCAGCTTAGGGTCCGTCTCACCCCTCCACTTT; CDR3aa: CASSLGSVSPLHF
v_gene: TRBV28; abundance: few; j_gene: TRBJ2-7; d_gene: TRBD2; CDR3nt: TGTGCCAGCACCCGGACTAGCGGGAGTCCCTACGAGCAGTACTTC; CDR3aa: CASTRTSGSPYEQYF
v_gene: TRBV5-1; abundance: many; j_gene: TRBJ2-3; d_gene: TRBD2; CDR3nt: TGCGCCAGCAGCTCGGGACTAGCGAGCACAGATACGCAGTATTTT; CDR3aa: CASSSGLASTDTQYF
v_gene: TRBV20-1; abundance: NA; j_gene: TRBJ2-1; d_gene: TRBD2; CDR3nt: TGCAGTGCTAGGTGGGCCTTTGGCGGGAGTAGTTCCTACAATGAGCAGTTCTTC; CDR3aa: CSARWAFGGSSSYNEQFF
v_gene: TRBV20-1; abundance: NA; j_gene: TRBJ1-1; d_gene: NA; CDR3nt: TGCAGTGCTAGAGATCTGGGATCCGGAGCTTTCTTT; CDR3aa: CSARDLGSGAFF
v_gene: TRBV10-3; abundance: NA; j_gene: TRBJ2-3; d_gene: TRBD1; CDR3nt: TGTGCCATCAGGGGGACAGGAGGGGATACGCAGTATTTT; CDR3aa: CAIRGTGGDTQYF
v_gene: TRBV6-5; abundance: once; j_gene: TRBJ2-3; d_gene: NA; CDR3nt: TGTGCCAGCAGTTACAAGGGGGGATGGGATACGCAGTATTTT; CDR3aa: CASSYKGGWDTQYF
v_gene: TRBV6-5; abundance: NA; j_gene: TRBJ2-3; d_gene: TRBD2; CDR3nt: TGTGCCAGCAGTTACTCAGCGGGGGCTTTCACAGATACGCAGTATTTT; CDR3aa: CASSYSAGAFTDTQYF